Listed here are 18 T cell receptor beta chains from one sample, sequenced in a study of identical twins. TCRdb called the 5' RACE reads again in MiXCR, with one record for every CDR3 protein. The sample includes hundreds of thousands of distinct CDR3 sequences, 8% to 9.5% of them seen just once. These data were likewise used in another study, on yellow fever vaccine responses in identical twins.

Sequenced: CD8+ T cells sorted from blood. The receptor set was obtained from a young woman in good health.

This clonotype has a handful of counts. The chain employs TRBV7-2 and TRBJ1-4, with D uncertain. V lost 2 bases and J 12 bases, leaving 13 bases between the germline ends. The CDR3 sequence is 13 residues long. CDR1 and CDR2 from the germline V gene are SGHTA and FQGNSA. The DNA for the CDR3 is TGTGCCAGCAGCTTAAGTCTTGGGGAAGAACTGTTTTTT. This translates into CASSLSLGEELFF.

This chain joins TRBV12-3 or TRBV12-4 and TRBJ2-7, with 7 bases identical to TRBD1. The CDR3 runs 17 residues. V was pared by 6 bases and J by 1 base, with 15 bases of the junction left unmatched. The CDR3 is CASSSRQGDRPSYEQYF. The DNA of the CDR3 is TGTGCCAGCAGCTCACGCCAGGGGGACAGACCATCCTACGAGCAGTACTTC.

The rearrangement joins TRBV12-3 or TRBV12-4 to TRBJ1-2; D is uncertain. The CDR3 sequence is 17 residues long. V was trimmed by 0 bases and J by 4 bases, leaving 18 bases between them. This CDR3 reads CASSLAPQPRQGYGYTF. CDR3 nucleotide sequence: TGTGCCAGCAGTTTAGCGCCCCAGCCCCGGCAAGGCTATGGCTACACCTTC.

At least ten counts were recorded for this clonotype. The chain recombines TRBV7-2 with TRBJ2-7; no reliable D call. Germline CDR1 reads SGHTA; CDR2 reads FQGNSA. The CDR3 has 14 amino acids. V was trimmed by 0 bases and J by 3 bases, leaving 9 bases between them. CDR3 nucleotides: TGTGCCAGCAGCTTAGCAGTCCAGATCTACGAGCAGTACTTC. Translating it yields CASSLAVQIYEQYF.

The chain recombines TRBV29-1 with TRBJ2-7; 9 bases line up with TRBD1. The CDR3 loop spans 18 amino acids. V lost 0 bases and J lost 3; bases outside the gene matches: 15. Germline CDR1 and CDR2: SQVTM and ANQGSEA. CDR3 residues: CSVEDRTRQGEVGYEQYF. CDR3 sequence (DNA): TGCAGCGTTGAAGACCGGACAAGACAGGGGGAGGTTGGCTACGAGCAGTACTTC.

This clonotype was picked up many times. V and J are TRBV5-1 and TRBJ2-5; 8 nucleotides line up with TRBD2. Germline CDR1 and CDR2: SGHRS and YFSETQ. Unmatched junction bases numbered 11, after V lost 4 bases and J lost 0 bases. There are 17 residues in the CDR3. CDR3 sequence reads: CASSLSESGGDQETQYF. The CDR3 DNA reads TGCGCCAGCAGCCTGTCGGAATCGGGGGGGGACCAAGAGACCCAGTACTTC.

The chain combines TRBV4-3 with TRBJ2-1, with 8 positions matching TRBD2. This CDR3 has 15 amino acids. V gave up 1 base and J gave up 5 bases; unmatched junction bases: 4. Germline V lookup: CDR1 LGHNA, CDR2 YSLEER. This CDR3 reads CASSQGSGRHNEQFF. The CDR3 DNA reads as TGCGCCAGCAGCCAAGGGAGCGGGAGACACAATGAGCAGTTCTTC.

This clonotype showed up many times. This chain connects TRBV9 to TRBJ2-7, with no clear D. The germline V gene encodes CDR1 SGDLS and CDR2 YYNGEE. There are 13 residues in the CDR3. V lost 4 bases to trimming and J lost 7 bases, with 15 bases between them. CDR3: CASSPSAPWEQYF. The CDR3 DNA reads as TGTGCCAGCAGCCCTTCGGCTCCGTGGGAGCAGTACTTC.

The rearrangement uses TRBV6-1 and TRBJ2-6, with 10 bases aligning to TRBD2. V lost 7 bases, J lost 0 bases, and 6 bases stayed unmatched. This CDR3 is built from 17 residues. Germline CDR1 reads MNHNS; CDR2 reads SASEGT. The CDR3 DNA reads as TGTGCCAGCATCGGAGCGGGAGGGGACTCTGGGGCCAACGTCCTGACTTTC. This codes for CASIGAGGDSGANVLTF.

There are many counts of this clonotype. The genes are TRBV29-1 and TRBJ2-1, with 7 bases fitting TRBD1. The trim removed 7 bases at V and 6 bases at J, leaving 18 bases unmatched. This CDR3 comprises 16 residues. Germline V gene sequence: CDR1 SQVTM, CDR2 ANQGSEA. The CDR3 region is CSAPETRDRRINEQFF. CDR3 coding DNA: TGCAGCGCCCCGGAGACCCGGGACAGAAGGATCAATGAGCAGTTCTTC.

This clonotype has ten or more counts. The chain carries TRBV29-1 and TRBJ2-1; D remains ambiguous. V gave up 6 bases and J gave up 2 bases, with 11 bases separating them. CDR3 length: 13 amino acids. Germline CDR1 is SQVTM and CDR2 is ANQGSEA. CDR3 DNA: TGCAGCGTCGCACTTGGAACCTACAATGAGCAGTTCTTC. Its protein is CSVALGTYNEQFF.

A few counts support this clonotype. The V and J genes are TRBV6-2 or TRBV6-3 and TRBJ2-7; possible D gene TRBD1, 6 bases. Germline V CDR1 and CDR2: MNHEY, SVGEGT. V was clipped by 4 bases and J by 3 bases, with 10 bases between them. CDR3 size: 13 residues. CDR3 nucleotide sequence: TGTGCCAGCAGTTGGGACACCATCTACGAGCAGTACTTC. This sequence encodes CASSWDTIYEQYF.

V gene TRBV13 combines with J gene TRBJ2-3; D is ambiguous. V dropped 4 bases and J dropped 1 base, with 12 bases sitting between them. CDR1 is PRHDT and CDR2 is FYEKMQ in the germline V gene (reference sequence). CDR3 size: 15 residues. This CDR3 reads CASSSSPPGTDTQYF. The CDR3 DNA sequence: TGTGCCAGCAGCTCGAGCCCCCCCGGCACAGATACGCAGTATTTT.

As to this clonotype: A much larger clone is a single base away; this may be a read error. This chain connects TRBV24-1 to TRBJ2-3, with 13 positions matching TRBD2. CDR1 and CDR2 from the germline V gene are KGHDR and SFDVKD. CDR3 length: 16 amino acids. Here the CDR3 DNA reads TGTGTCACCAGCCCCGGGACTAGCGGGGTTTGGGATACGCAGTATTTT. Translation gives CVTSPGTSGVWDTQYF.

This clonotype was observed a handful of times. V usage is TRBV12-3 or TRBV12-4 and J usage is TRBJ2-7; D gene unclear. The CDR3 extends over 14 amino acids. Trimming took off 3 bases at V and 3 bases at J, with 12 bases between the two ends. The CDR3 DNA follows: TGTGCCAGCAGTTTCGACCCGGTGGGCTACGAGCAGTACTTC. This sequence encodes CASSFDPVGYEQYF.

This clonotype was seen ten or more times. The J gene is TRBJ2-3, the V gene TRBV4-2, with 7 bases lining up with TRBD2. There are 16 residues in the CDR3. Trimming removed 4 bases from V and 1 base from J; junction bases left unmatched: 8. CDR1 LGHNA and CDR2 YNFKEQ come from the germline V gene. The CDR3 DNA reads TGTGCCAGCAGCCCTGGGGAGGGAGAGGGCACAGATACGCAGTATTTT. It codes for CASSPGEGEGTDTQYF.

This clonotype was counted between two and nine times. This chain links TRBV6-4 with TRBJ2-3; D perhaps matches TRBD2 (6 bases). The CDR3 has 16 residues. Germline values: CDR1 MRHNA, CDR2 SNTAGT. Trimming took off 4 bases at V and 0 bases at J, with 14 bases between the two ends. Here the CDR3 DNA reads TGTGCCAGCAGTGTGGTCGGAGGGTATAGCACAGATACGCAGTATTTT. Residues: CASSVVGGYSTDTQYF.

This clonotype was counted many times. V is TRBV7-2 and J is TRBJ2-1; 13 nucleotides align to TRBD2. The CDR3 is 16 residues long. V gave up 5 bases and J gave up 3 bases; unmatched junction bases: 4. Per germline, CDR1 SGHTA and CDR2 FQGNSA. The DNA for the CDR3 is TGTGCCAGCAGCGGGACTAGCGGGAAGAGCTACAATGAGCAGTTCTTC. Its protein product is CASSGTSGKSYNEQFF.